This entry describes one TCR beta chain. This clonotype has a handful of counts. Its binding antigen is unknown. It has no much larger one-base neighbor in the sample; base qualities were not kept. These data are taken from a study of blood T cells in healthy people across ages (dated by TCRdb to about 2015). For context, the study as a whole: In model experiments, template switching captured about one uniquely barcoded TCR beta cDNA molecule for every two T cells. Age-related changes in TCR beta repertoire diversity were measured in the study by deep sequencing normalized with unique cDNA molecular identifiers. The donors were split into four age groups: young (average approximately 16 years), middle-aged (about 40), aged (approximately 59) and long-lived (roughly 80). To avoid experimental bias, donors of different ages were randomly spread across the sequencing lanes. The study analyzed two additional independent replicas of 1 million unique cDNA reads from the same blood draw for two donors, one aged 18 to 30 and one aged 80 or older.

What the work shows at the level of the full study, not this receptor alone: Because the CMV infection status of the donors was unknown, age-related changes in expanded clonotypes may potentially have been confounded. Observed TCR beta diversity per million T cells fell roughly linearly with age, and a significant reduction was already apparent by age roughly 40. Observed TCR beta diversity correlated strongly with the percentage of naive T cells measured by flow cytometry. The long-lived group showed more naive CD4+ T cells, fewer expanded clones and increased TCR diversity than the aged group, suggesting age selection. Since profiling was done on bulk unsorted PBMCs, naive and antigen-experienced compartments could not be conclusively compared. Estimates of total diversity based on one million sequenced T cells were considered lower bounds and underestimates.

Systemically healthy Caucasian individuals from Russia, approximately 39 in total and aged about 6 to 95 years, were included as donors. Each donor gave roughly 9 milliliters of peripheral blood, drawn into EDTA-treated Vacutainer tubes. PBMCs were isolated by Ficoll-Paque density-gradient centrifugation, with at least 7 million obtained per sample. Trizol reagent was used to extract total RNA from the PBMCs, yielding at least 5 micrograms per sample. For every donor, an aliquot of PBMCs went through flow cytometry to measure the percentages of naive CD45RAhigh/CD27high T cells. The library came from 5' RACE. A second 7 to 11 cycle PCR used a sample-barcoded 5' primer and a J-beta primer mix. Each TCR beta cDNA molecule received a unique molecular identifier from a template-switch 5' adaptor carrying 12 random nucleotides. Each sample yielded at least 3 million CDR3-containing paired-end reads. First-strand cDNA synthesis was performed from all RNA using the Mint cDNA synthesis kit, with priming by a TRBC-specific oligonucleotide. After uracil-DNA glycosylase treatment, a first 18-cycle PCR used universal primers M1SS and BC2_uni_R on all cDNA. On the authors' methods: Each sample was normalized by randomly selecting 1 million high-quality reads, each carrying a distinct molecular identifier. Reads sharing molecular identifiers were discarded rather than binned into consensus sequences. MiTCR, with a Q25 quality threshold and the strictest error-elimination algorithm, was used for CDR3 identification, clonotype clustering and error correction. A nonparametric unseen species model with Euler transformation was used to estimate lower-bound total TCR beta diversity. TCRdb applied fastp at Q25 and MiXCR to the public reads, then kept only in-frame beta chains. Rows merge per CDR3 protein into single entries with the most common DNA and genes. The V and J calls, along with clone size, are taken from TCRdb and not from the paper's own processing. This sample holds around 1,800,000 distinct CDR3 sequences; around 40% were observed only once. The top ten clonotypes cover approximately 22% of the sample.

The CDR3 contains 15 residues, cysteine and phenylalanine counted. The CDR3 DNA has 45 bases and is translated from base 1. The germline V gene encodes CDR1 MDHEN and CDR2 SYDVKM. After removal of 3 bases from V and 4 bases from J, the junction retains 6 bases not matched to a gene. Here the chain combines TRBV28 and TRBJ2-3; 8 junctional bases match TRBD1. The clonotype comes from a human donor in good health. Input material: blood. The CDR3 is CASSLTGDWADTQYF. The bases read TGTGCCAGCAGTTTGACAGGGGATTGGGCAGATACGCAGTATTTT.